This paragraph covers one T cell receptor (beta chain) sequence. The data are from a study of blood T cells in healthy people across ages. Trimming pared 0 bases from V and 0 bases from J, leaving 9 bases between. The CDR3 totals 16 residues. Looked up from germline, CDR1 is LGHNA and CDR2 is YSLEER. The total RNA that was extracted per sample amounted to at least 5 micrograms. Alongside a J-beta primer mix, a sample-barcoded 5' primer served in a second PCR lasting about 7 to 12 cycles. Sequencing of every sample gave 2.5 million or more CDR3-containing paired-end reads. TCRdb re-called the 5' RACE reads with MiXCR, one entry per CDR3 protein. The repertoire consists of about 840,000 distinct CDR3 sequences, with almost 30% occurring once and the leading ten covering 9.5% to 13%. The data were also submitted as part of a second study, on T cells of mothers and their children. Turning to that study: A second PCR was performed with the M1S primer. This primer added sample barcodes and 2-4 random nucleotides.

Sequenced material: blood. The J gene is TRBJ2-1, the V gene TRBV4-3; no clear D gene. The clonotype was recovered from a woman in her thirties or forties in good health. DNA of the CDR3: TGCGCCAGCAGCCAAGATAACCGGGCCTCCTACAATGAGCAGTTCTTC. Translated, it gives CASSQDNRASYNEQFF.